The 26 T cell receptor beta chains given below trace back to one sample, sequenced in a study of T-cell memory formation after mild COVID-19 (dated by TCRdb to the early 2020s). The method behind the library was 5' RACE. The sequencer listed for this sample is Illumina NovaSeq 6000. TCRdb applied fastp at Q25 and MiXCR to the public reads, then kept only in-frame beta chains. Every distinct CDR3 protein forms one entry, paired with its most common genes and DNA. This sample lists 350,000 to 500,000 distinct CDR3 sequences; more than 20% were detected once. The leading ten clones occupy around 12% of the sample. Sequencing used PBMCs or a T cell subset sorted from them (not recorded which). The receptors stem from an adult woman who had mild COVID-19 (a few samples of this study predate the infection). The sample titles of this study are shuffled in the database, so cell type and time point are left out; the donor was told from shared clones.

The rearrangement links TRBV5-1 to TRBJ2-3, with TRBD2 identical over 14 bases. V shed 4 bases and J 3 bases; nucleotides not matched to a gene: 7. CDR3 length: 17 residues. CDR1 is SGHRS and CDR2 is YFSETQ in the germline V gene. CDR3 bases: TGCGCCAGCAGCGGCTGGACTAGCGGGGGGACAACAGATACGCAGTATTTT. It encodes CASSGWTSGGTTDTQYF.

The chain links TRBV29-1 to TRBJ1-1, with 7 bases fitting TRBD1. The trim removed 4 bases at V and 1 base at J, leaving 6 bases unmatched. The CDR3 sequence is 14 residues long. Germline V CDR1 and CDR2: SQVTM, ANQGSEA. The CDR3 loop reads CSVGAGTANTEAFF. In nucleotides, the CDR3 is TGCAGCGTTGGGGCCGGGACAGCGAACACTGAAGCTTTCTTT.

The chain couples TRBV5-1 to TRBJ2-7; 8 nucleotides align to TRBD2. V trimming: 5 bases; J trimming: 6 bases; junction bases outside the gene matches: 19. The CDR3 contains 17 residues. Per germline, CDR1 SGHRS and CDR2 YFSETQ. The CDR3 region has the DNA TGCGCCAGCAGTCCTGGGGCGGGGGAGCGGGAGTTCGGCGAGCAGTACTTC. This encodes CASSPGAGEREFGEQYF.

CDR3 in DNA: TGTGCCTGGAGTGACGGGGGTCCGCGTGAGCAGTACTTC. Translating gives CAWSDGGPREQYF. V usage is TRBV30 and J usage is TRBJ2-7, with a tentative D call TRBD2 (6 bases). V lost 1 base, J lost 7 bases, and 14 bases lay in between. CDR1 is GTSNPN and CDR2 is SVGIG in the germline V gene (reference sequence). The CDR3 totals 13 residues.

CDR3 loop: CASSPTGQKHEQYF. CDR3 DNA: TGTGCCAGCAGTCCGACGGGACAGAAACACGAGCAGTACTTC. J is TRBJ2-7 and V is TRBV7-6; 7 positions match TRBD1. The CDR3 contains 14 residues. Germline trimming cut 6 bases from V and 5 bases from J; bases unmatched to any gene: 10. From germline, CDR1 is SGHVS and CDR2 FNYEAQ.

This chain joins TRBV3-1 and TRBJ2-1; TRBD1 is a possible D gene (6 bases). The germline V gene encodes CDR1 LGHDT and CDR2 YNNKEL (reference sequence). Trimming took off 5 bases at V and 8 bases at J, with 7 bases between the two ends. The CDR3 runs to 11 residues. CDR3 coding DNA: TGTGCCAGCAGCACAGGGTATGAGCAGTTCTTC. Amino acids: CASSTGYEQFF.

The V gene is TRBV20-1, the J gene TRBJ1-4; a possible D gene is TRBD1 (6 bases). This CDR3 contains 15 residues. Germline CDR1 and CDR2: DFQATT and SNEGSKA (reference sequence). V was pared by 1 base and J by 5 bases, with 14 bases between. The CDR3 here is CSARAADRQNEKLFF. In DNA form, the CDR3 reads TGCAGTGCTAGAGCCGCGGACAGACAAAATGAAAAACTGTTTTTT.

This clonotype has just a few counts. The chain uses TRBV2 and TRBJ1-6, with 8 bases lining up with TRBD1. Germline trimming cut 6 bases from V and 9 bases from J; bases unmatched to any gene: 10. The CDR3 has 15 residues. Per the germline V gene, CDR1 is SNHLY and CDR2 is FYNNEI. The CDR3 nucleotides are TGTGCCAGCAGACCCACCGGACAGGGACCTTCACCCCTCCACTTT. Protein: CASRPTGQGPSPLHF.

This clonotype was observed a few times. The chain links TRBV25-1 to TRBJ2-6; possible D gene TRBD2, 6 bases. CDR3 length: 17 amino acids. Trimming took 4 bases from V and 0 from J, leaving 13 bases between them. Germline V gene data show CDR1 as MGHDK and CDR2 as SYGVNS. CDR3 residues: CASSGGVGGSGANVLTF. Written as DNA, the CDR3 is TGTGCCAGCAGTGGGGGGGTCGGGGGCTCTGGGGCCAACGTCCTGACTTTC.

This clonotype showed up just a few times. The chain links TRBV4-3 to TRBJ2-7; D may be TRBD2 (5 bases). This CDR3 is 15 amino acids long. Trimming stripped 0 bases from V and 3 bases from J, with 12 bases between. The germline V gene encodes CDR1 LGHNA and CDR2 YSLEER. CDR3 coding DNA: TGCGCCAGCAGCCAAGATCCGGTGACTAACTACGAGCAGTACTTC. Its translation: CASSQDPVTNYEQYF.

This clonotype was observed a few times. V and J are TRBV5-1 and TRBJ2-7; perhaps D is TRBD1 or TRBD2 (5 bases each). The CDR3 has 14 amino acids. In germline, CDR1 is SGHRS, CDR2 YFSETQ. The CDR3 protein is CATREGTANYEQYF. The CDR3 coding sequence is TGCGCAACACGAGAGGGGACGGCGAATTACGAGCAGTACTTC.

The rearrangement joins TRBV7-9 to TRBJ2-1; 7 nucleotides line up with TRBD1. Germline trimming cut 6 bases from V and 9 bases from J; bases unmatched to any gene: 11. Germline assignment: CDR1 SEHNR and CDR2 FQNEAQ (reference sequence). The CDR3 sequence is 14 residues long. The CDR3 spells CASSPGQARTEQFF. The CDR3, as DNA: TGTGCCAGCAGTCCCGGACAGGCCAGGACTGAGCAGTTCTTC.

This clonotype has just a few counts. The chain combines TRBV25-1 with TRBJ2-5, with TRBD1 identical over 10 bases. Germline lookup yields CDR1 MGHDK and CDR2 SYGVNS. V gave up 3 bases and J gave up 4 bases; unmatched junction bases: 5. The CDR3 sequence is 15 residues long. Here the CDR3 reads CASSDVGTGVETQYF. In DNA form, the CDR3 reads TGTGCCAGCAGTGATGTGGGGACAGGGGTAGAGACCCAGTACTTC.

The CDR3 here is CASSLVGGASYNEQFF. As DNA, the CDR3 is TGTGCCAGCAGCTTAGTAGGGGGGGCCTCCTACAATGAGCAGTTCTTC. The chain recombines TRBV11-2 with TRBJ2-1; D might be TRBD2 (7 bases). CDR3 length: 16 amino acids. V lost 1 base and J 0 bases, leaving 10 bases between the germline ends. Germline V CDR1 and CDR2: SGHAT, FQNNGV.

The chain joins TRBV6-5 to TRBJ1-4; D unresolved. Germline values: CDR1 MNHEY, CDR2 SVGAGI. The CDR3 runs to 13 residues. Trimming stripped 8 bases from V and 8 bases from J, with 15 bases between. This CDR3 reads CASGLTSGEKLFF. The CDR3 DNA follows: TGTGCCAGCGGGCTGACTTCGGGGGAAAAACTGTTTTTT.

This clonotype has just a few counts. The chain links TRBV6-1 to TRBJ2-7, with 10 bases that match TRBD2. V shed 6 bases, J shed 2 bases, and the junction held 10 bases outside the gene matches. This CDR3 has 16 amino acids. CDR1 and CDR2 (germline): MNHNS, SASEGT. CDR3 loop: CASRKTSGVIPYEQYF. In nucleotides, the CDR3 is TGTGCCAGCAGAAAAACTAGCGGGGTAATCCCCTACGAGCAGTACTTC.

This chain joins TRBV6-2 or TRBV6-3 and TRBJ1-2; weak D call: TRBD1 (6 bases). Germline-derived CDR1 and CDR2 are MNHEY and SVGEGT. The CDR3 is 11 residues long. Between the trimmed V and J ends, which lost 6 bases and 8 bases, there was a span of 10 bases. CDR3 nucleotide sequence: TGTGCCAGCAGACAGGGAGGCGGCTACACCTTC. Protein: CASRQGGGYTF.

The V gene is TRBV10-3, the J gene TRBJ2-1; D is perhaps TRBD2 (5 bases). Trimming took off 6 bases at V and 4 bases at J, with 10 bases between the two ends. The germline V gene encodes CDR1 ENHRY and CDR2 SYGVKD. This CDR3 has 13 residues. CDR3 sequence (DNA): TGTGCCATCAGCACTAGTTCTTACAATGAGCAGTTCTTC. Residues: CAISTSSYNEQFF.

The chain employs TRBV12-3 or TRBV12-4 and TRBJ2-6, with 12 bases aligning to TRBD1. V was clipped by 3 bases and J by 2 bases; unmatched bases: 2. CDR3 length equals 17 residues. CDR3 region: CASSFGTGGPGANVLTF. The CDR3 DNA is TGTGCCAGCAGTTTCGGGACAGGGGGCCCTGGGGCCAACGTCCTGACTTTC.

This clonotype was observed a few times. V is TRBV6-2 or TRBV6-3 and J is TRBJ2-7; no reliable D call. V was shortened by 2 bases and J by 3 bases, with 11 bases between the two germline ends. There are 14 residues in the CDR3. Germline V gene lookup returns CDR1 MNHEY and CDR2 SVGEGT. The CDR3 DNA follows: TGTGCCAGCAGTTACGGGTTGGGCTTCTACGAGCAGTACTTC. Encoded protein: CASSYGLGFYEQYF.

This clonotype was counted between two and nine times. The rearrangement uses TRBV4-1 and TRBJ1-1; TRBD1 matches 7 bases. Germline V CDR1 and CDR2: MGHRA, YSYEKL. The CDR3 sequence is 15 residues long. V lost 2 bases, J lost 4 bases, and 7 bases stayed unmatched. CDR3 in DNA: TGCGCCAGCAGCCAATTCGGACAGGCCAGCACTGAAGCTTTCTTT. Its protein product is CASSQFGQASTEAFF.

This rearrangement joins TRBV12-3 or TRBV12-4 to TRBJ1-4; 7 nucleotides agree with TRBD1. The CDR3 covers 14 residues. V lost 5 bases and J lost 6; bases outside the gene matches: 6. Written as DNA, the CDR3 is TGTGCCAGCAGTCCGCCCGGGACAGATGAAAAACTGTTTTTT. Translated: CASSPPGTDEKLFF.

The chain has TRBV12-3 or TRBV12-4 and TRBJ1-5, with 7 bases aligning to TRBD1. The CDR3 has 15 residues. V shed 11 bases and J 4 bases; nucleotides not matched to a gene: 14. CDR3 sequence (DNA): TGTGCCTCGACGGGACAGTTGGCTACGAATCAGCCCCAGCATTTT. This codes for CASTGQLATNQPQHF.

The V call is TRBV5-1, the J call TRBJ2-1, with 10 bases that match TRBD2. The length of the CDR3 is 16 residues. After removal of 1 base from V and 8 bases from J, the junction contained 9 bases not matched to a gene. Looked up from germline, CDR1 is SGHRS and CDR2 is YFSETQ. For the CDR3, the DNA is TGCGCCAGCAGCTTGCGGCTAGCGGGGGCTTGGGATGAGCAGTTCTTC. This encodes CASSLRLAGAWDEQFF.

This clonotype occurred a few times. This chain connects TRBV7-8 to TRBJ2-7; a weak D match, TRBD1 (6 bases). There are 14 residues in the CDR3. Germline CDR1 is SGHVS and CDR2 is FQNEAQ. Trimming took off 5 bases at V and 4 bases at J, with 15 bases between the two ends. The CDR3 region has the DNA TGTGCCAGCAGCGCCCGACAGGCTAGTTACGAGCAGTACTTC. Residues: CASSARQASYEQYF.

The chain recombines TRBV7-9 with TRBJ2-2; perhaps TRBD1 as D (6 bases). Germline loops: CDR1 SEHNR, CDR2 FQNEAQ (reference sequence). V was shortened by 3 bases and J by 7 bases, with 12 bases between the two germline ends. The CDR3 runs 14 residues. CDR3 loop: CASSLYRVDGELFF. The CDR3 DNA follows: TGTGCCAGCAGCTTGTACAGGGTTGACGGGGAGCTGTTTTTT.